Below are 15 T cell receptor beta chains sequenced from a single sample in a study of blood T cell repertoires in COVID-19 (dated by TCRdb to 2018 to 2021). Libraries were prepared through the immunoSEQ multiplex PCR assay. The table was pulled from immuneACCESS by TCRdb, which kept in-frame rearrangements only. Such tables lose some clones; where checked, under half of the loss comes from unresolved V genes, and the rest has no known cause. Here the sample has just over 250,000 clones; 86% occur a single time. Clones ranked in the top ten supply about 10% of the sample. Sequenced material: peripheral blood. The receptors originated from a man aged 35-49 years who had recovered from COVID-19.

CDR3 sequence: CASSPVNSGLSSTDTQYF. CDR3 DNA sequence: TGTGCCAGCTCACCAGTGAACTCAGGGCTTTCTAGCACAGATACGCAGTATTTT. The chain combines TRBV18 with TRBJ2-3; possible D gene TRBD1, 5 bases. Germline V CDR1 and CDR2: KGHSH, LQKENI. Trimming pared 2 bases from V and 0 bases from J, leaving 18 bases between. This CDR3 has 18 amino acids. Complete variable domain (other parts from reference TRBV18 and TRBJ2-3): NAGVMQNPRHLVRRRGQEARLRCSPMKGHSHVYWYRQLPEEGLKFMVYLQKENIIDESGMPKERFSAEFPKEGPSILRIQQVVRGDSAAYFCASSPVNSGLSSTDTQYFGPGTRLTVL.

The genes are TRBV11-2 and TRBJ1-5; 11 positions agree with TRBD1. CDR1 is SGHAT, CDR2 FQNNGV, per germline. This CDR3 has 16 residues. The V gene end was trimmed by 4 bases and the J gene end by 2 bases; junction bases not matched to a gene: 4. DNA of the CDR3: TGTGCCAGCAGCTGGGGGACAGGGGGTCGCAATCAGCCCCAGCATTTT. Amino acids: CASSWGTGGRNQPQHF.

This sequence joins TRBV19 and TRBJ1-5; 7 bases are shared with TRBD1. CDR3 size: 15 residues. After removal of 7 bases from V and 0 bases from J, the junction contained 6 bases not matched to a gene. Germline V CDR1 and CDR2: LNHDA, SQIVND (reference sequence). CDR3 sequence reads: CASTKGQHSNQPQHF. CDR3 bases: TGTGCCAGTACAAAGGGACAGCATAGCAATCAGCCCCAGCATTTT.

This sequence joins TRBV7-2 and TRBJ2-7; TRBD2 might be the D (5 bases). There are 16 residues in the CDR3. The germline V and J ends were trimmed by 1 base and 0 bases, with 13 bases remaining between them. Germline V lookup: CDR1 SGHTA, CDR2 FQGNSA. CDR3 DNA sequence: TGTGCCAGCAGCTTAGTTCTTGGCGGGCTCTCCTACGAGCAGTACTTC. Amino acid sequence: CASSLVLGGLSYEQYF.

This clone was picked up a small number of times. The rearrangement uses TRBV27 and TRBJ2-5, with 15 bases fitting TRBD2. Germline trimming cut 4 bases from V and 2 bases from J; bases unmatched to any gene: 2. The CDR3 has 16 amino acids. CDR1 MNHEY and CDR2 SMNVEV come from the germline V gene (reference sequence). In DNA form, the CDR3 reads TGTGCCAGCAGTTCTGGACTAGCGGGGGGGCAAGAGACCCAGTACTTC. Translating it yields CASSSGLAGGQETQYF.

CDR3 sequence (DNA): TGTGCCAGTATGGACTCCGGACTAGCGGGGATCTCAGATACGCAGTATTTT. It translates to CASMDSGLAGISDTQYF. V and J are TRBV19 and TRBJ2-3; 12 positions agree with TRBD2. CDR3 length equals 17 residues. The V and J ends lost 7 bases and 4 bases, in that order; junction bases with no gene match: 12. Germline V gives CDR1 LNHDA, CDR2 SQIVND (reference sequence). The whole variable domain, filled in from reference TRBV19 and TRBJ2-3, reads DGGITQSPKYLFRKEGQNVTLSCEQNLNHDAMYWYRQDPGQGLRLIYYSQIVNDFQKGDIAEGYSVSREKKESFPLTVTSAQKNPTAFYLCASMDSGLAGISDTQYFGPGTRLTVL.

This chain joins TRBV19 and TRBJ1-6, with D possibly being TRBD1 (6 bases). The CDR3 loop spans 15 amino acids. Trimming cost V 5 bases and J 7 bases, with 15 bases left between them. Looked up from germline, CDR1 is LNHDA and CDR2 is SQIVND (reference sequence). Here the CDR3 DNA reads TGTGCCAGTAGTGCGGCGGGTAGGGGGAATTCACCCCTCCACTTT. This sequence encodes CASSAAGRGNSPLHF.

This sequence joins TRBV29-1 and TRBJ2-7, with a possible D match to TRBD1 (6 bases). Germline assignment: CDR1 SQVTM and CDR2 ANQGSEA. The ends were cut back, 7 bases at V and 6 bases at J, with 13 bases in the middle. The CDR3 covers 11 residues. CDR3 loop: CSASTGAEQYF. CDR3 nucleotides: TGCAGCGCATCGACAGGCGCCGAGCAGTACTTC.

This sequence joins TRBV2 and TRBJ1-2, with 8 bases identical to TRBD1. Germline V CDR1 and CDR2: SNHLY, FYNNEI. With 6 bases clipped from V and 8 bases from J, the junction kept 11 bases outside the gene matches. CDR3 length: 14 residues. The CDR3 coding sequence is TGTGCCAGCAGAGACGACTGGACAGGGTTCGGCTACACCTTC. This gives the protein CASRDDWTGFGYTF. The full variable domain, with the rest looked up from reference TRBV2 and TRBJ1-2, is EPEVTQTPSHQVTQMGQEVILRCVPISNHLYFYWYRQILGQKVEFLVSFYNNEISEKSEIFDDQFSVERPDGSNFTLKIRSTKLEDSAMYFCASRDDWTGFGYTFGSGTRLTVV.

As concerns this clone: Within the sample, other DNA sequences also encode this same CDR3. The chain uses TRBV7-2 and TRBJ1-2; 10 bases are shared with TRBD1. Germline CDR1 is SGHTA and CDR2 is FQGNSA. The V and J ends lost 2 bases and 5 bases, in that order; junction bases with no gene match: 2. The CDR3 runs 14 residues. The CDR3 DNA reads as TGTGCCAGCAGCTTACAGGGACAGGGGTATGGCTACACCTTC. Translating gives CASSLQGQGYGYTF.

In the case of this clone: A junction end diverges from the germline sequence, so it may reflect a read error. The gene calls are TRBV7-2 and TRBJ2-1; possible D gene TRBD2, 7 bases. In germline, CDR1 is SGHTA, CDR2 FQGNSA. The CDR3 runs to 13 residues. The CDR3 loop is CASSWKRGGELFF. CDR3 DNA sequence: TGTGCCAGCAGCTGGAAAAGGGGGGGCGAGCTGTTCTTC. The full variable domain, its missing parts supplied by reference TRBV7-2 and TRBJ2-1, is GAGVSQSPSNKVTEKGKDVELRCDPISGHTALYWYRQSLGQGLEFLIYFQGNSAPDKSGLPSDRFSAERTGGSVSTLTIQRTQQEDSAVYLCASSWKRGGELFFGPGTRLTVL.

This sequence joins TRBV13 and TRBJ2-2, with TRBD1 matching 7 bases. The length of the CDR3 is 16 residues. Germline V gene lookup returns CDR1 PRHDT and CDR2 FYEKMQ (reference sequence). J was trimmed by 4 bases and V by 4 bases; bases with no gene match: 9. CDR3 loop: CASSWTGSLGTGELFF. Here the CDR3 DNA reads TGTGCCAGCAGCTGGACAGGTAGTTTAGGCACCGGGGAGCTGTTTTTT.

V usage is TRBV20-1 and J usage is TRBJ2-7; weak D call: TRBD2 (6 bases). This CDR3 has 12 amino acids. CDR1 and CDR2 from the germline V gene are DFQATT and SNEGSKA (reference sequence). Trimming removed 3 bases at V and 5 bases at J, with 11 bases between. This chain's CDR3 is CSASGPGDEQYF. The DNA for the CDR3 is TGCAGTGCTAGTGGGCCGGGAGACGAGCAGTACTTC.

V is TRBV3-1 (or the pseudogene TRBV3-2) and J is TRBJ1-4, with TRBD1 matching over 9 bases. Germline V CDR1 and CDR2: LGHDT, YNNKEL (reference sequence). The CDR3 consists of 15 residues. The trim removed 4 bases at V and 7 bases at J, leaving 7 bases unmatched. CDR3 nucleotides: TGTGCCAGCAGCCGGCTGACAGGGGGGGGTGAAAAACTGTTTTTT. Residues: CASSRLTGGGEKLFF.

V is TRBV10-2 and J is TRBJ2-3; perhaps TRBD2 as D (6 bases). CDR1 is WSHSY and CDR2 is SAAADI in the germline V gene. V lost 6 bases and J lost 1, with 11 bases in between. The CDR3 length is 14 residues. CDR3: CASRPRERTDTQYF. The CDR3 nucleotides are TGCGCCAGCAGGCCCCGGGAGCGCACAGATACGCAGTATTTT.